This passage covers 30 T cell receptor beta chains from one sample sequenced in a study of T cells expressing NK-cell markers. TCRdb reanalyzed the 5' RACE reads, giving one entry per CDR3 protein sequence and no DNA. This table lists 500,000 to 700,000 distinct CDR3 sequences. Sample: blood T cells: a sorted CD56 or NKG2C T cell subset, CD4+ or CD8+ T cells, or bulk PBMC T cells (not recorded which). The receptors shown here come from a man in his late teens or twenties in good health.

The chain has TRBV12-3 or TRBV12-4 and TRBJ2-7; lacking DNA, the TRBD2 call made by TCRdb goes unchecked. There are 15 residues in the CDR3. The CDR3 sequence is CASSFRDSHFYEQYF.

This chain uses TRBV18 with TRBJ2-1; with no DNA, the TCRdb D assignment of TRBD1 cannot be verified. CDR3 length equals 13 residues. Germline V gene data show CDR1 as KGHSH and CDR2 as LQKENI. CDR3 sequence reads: CASSLREAGEQFF. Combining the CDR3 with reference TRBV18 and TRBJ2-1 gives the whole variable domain NAGVMQNPRHLVRRRGQEARLRCSPMKGHSHVYWYRQLPEEGLKFMVYLQKENIIDESGMPKERFSAEFPKEGPSILRIQQVVRGDSAAYFCASSLREAGEQFFGPGTRLTVL.

The CDR3 reads CASSRDRGDEKLFF. The chain recombines TRBV2 with TRBJ1-4; TCRdb's D call, TRBD1, is unchecked because there is no DNA. The CDR3 contains 14 residues. CDR1 is SNHLY, CDR2 FYNNEI, per germline. Supplemented by reference TRBV2 and TRBJ1-4, the full variable domain reads EPEVTQTPSHQVTQMGQEVILRCVPISNHLYFYWYRQILGQKVEFLVSFYNNEISEKSEIFDDQFSVERPDGSNFTLKIRSTKLEDSAMYFCASSRDRGDEKLFFGSGTQLSVL.

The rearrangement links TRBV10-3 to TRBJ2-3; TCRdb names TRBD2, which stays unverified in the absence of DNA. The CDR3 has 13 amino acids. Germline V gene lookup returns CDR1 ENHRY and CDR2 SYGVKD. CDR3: CAISEQGLDTQYF.

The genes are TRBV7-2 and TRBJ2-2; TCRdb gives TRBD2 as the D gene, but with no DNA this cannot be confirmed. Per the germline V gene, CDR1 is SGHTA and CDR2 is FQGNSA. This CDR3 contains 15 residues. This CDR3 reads CASSSLAGGPGELFF.

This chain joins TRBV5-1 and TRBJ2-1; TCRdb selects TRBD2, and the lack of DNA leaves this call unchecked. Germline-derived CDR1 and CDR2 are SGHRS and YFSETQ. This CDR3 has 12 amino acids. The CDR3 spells CASGTSVNEQFF.

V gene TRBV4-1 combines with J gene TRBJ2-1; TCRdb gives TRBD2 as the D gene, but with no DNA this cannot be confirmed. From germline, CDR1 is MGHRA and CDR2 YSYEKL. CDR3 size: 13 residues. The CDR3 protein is CASSHLAANEQFF.

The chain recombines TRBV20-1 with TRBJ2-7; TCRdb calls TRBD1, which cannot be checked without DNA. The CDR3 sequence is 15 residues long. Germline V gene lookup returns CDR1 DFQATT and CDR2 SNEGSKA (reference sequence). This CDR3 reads CSAVTGTRLGREQYF.

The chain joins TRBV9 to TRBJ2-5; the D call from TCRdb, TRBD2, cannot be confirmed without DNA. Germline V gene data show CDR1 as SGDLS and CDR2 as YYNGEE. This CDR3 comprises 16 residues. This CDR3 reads CASSPRTASLQETQYF.

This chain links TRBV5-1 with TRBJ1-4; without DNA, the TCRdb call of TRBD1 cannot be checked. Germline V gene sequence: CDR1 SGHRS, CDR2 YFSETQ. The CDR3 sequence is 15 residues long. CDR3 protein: CASSSGTVYNEKLFF.

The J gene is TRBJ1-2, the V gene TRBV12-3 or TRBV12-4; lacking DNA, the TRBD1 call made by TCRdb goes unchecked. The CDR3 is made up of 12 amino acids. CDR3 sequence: CASSRQADGYTF.

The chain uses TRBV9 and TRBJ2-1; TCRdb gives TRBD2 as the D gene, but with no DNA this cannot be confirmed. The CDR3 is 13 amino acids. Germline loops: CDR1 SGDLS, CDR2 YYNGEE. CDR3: CASSVESGYEQFF.

CDR3 protein: CASSLLRDSGNNEQFF. The rearrangement uses TRBV11-3 and TRBJ2-1; the D call of TRBD2 rests on TCRdb alone, since no DNA is present to check it. This CDR3 comprises 16 residues. The germline CDR1 and CDR2 sequences are SGHNT and YENEEA.

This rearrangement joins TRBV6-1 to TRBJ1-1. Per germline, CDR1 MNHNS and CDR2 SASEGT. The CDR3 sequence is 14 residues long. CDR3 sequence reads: CASSERGRQPEAFF.

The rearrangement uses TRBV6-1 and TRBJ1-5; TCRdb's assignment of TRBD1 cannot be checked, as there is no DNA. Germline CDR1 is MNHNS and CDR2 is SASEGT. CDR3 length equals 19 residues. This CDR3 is CASSRVFGKSQDSNQPQHF.

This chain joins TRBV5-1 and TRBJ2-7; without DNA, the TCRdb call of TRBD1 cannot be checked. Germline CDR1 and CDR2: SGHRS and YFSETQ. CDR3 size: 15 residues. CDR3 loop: CASSFGGGALYEQYF. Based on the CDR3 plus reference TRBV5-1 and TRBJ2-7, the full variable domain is KAGVTQTPRYLIKTRGQQVTLSCSPISGHRSVSWYQQTPGQGLQFLFEYFSETQRNKGNFPGRFSGRQFSNSRSEMNVSTLELGDSALYLCASSFGGGALYEQYFGPGTRLTVT.

The chain's CDR3 is CATMSGLGGTEAFF. The chain links TRBV9 to TRBJ1-1; TCRdb indicates TRBD1, and absent DNA this call remains unverified. The germline V gene encodes CDR1 SGDLS and CDR2 YYNGEE. This CDR3 region has 14 residues.

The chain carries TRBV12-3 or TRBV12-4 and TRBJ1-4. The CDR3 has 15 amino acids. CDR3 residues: CASSPLRGFWEKLFF.

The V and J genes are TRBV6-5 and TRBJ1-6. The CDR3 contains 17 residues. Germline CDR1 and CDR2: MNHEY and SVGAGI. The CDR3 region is CASSYSSSSSYNSPLHF.

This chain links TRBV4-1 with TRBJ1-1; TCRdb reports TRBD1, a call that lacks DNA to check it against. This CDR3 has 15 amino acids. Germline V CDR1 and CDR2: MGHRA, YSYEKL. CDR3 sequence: CASSPGKGFGTEAFF.

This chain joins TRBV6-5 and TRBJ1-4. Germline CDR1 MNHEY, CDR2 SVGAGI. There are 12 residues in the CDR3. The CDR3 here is CASARDSEKLFF.

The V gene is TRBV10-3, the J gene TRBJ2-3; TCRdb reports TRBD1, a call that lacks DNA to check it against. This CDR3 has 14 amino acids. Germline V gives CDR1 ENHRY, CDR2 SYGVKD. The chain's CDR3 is CAISGQTGADTQYF.

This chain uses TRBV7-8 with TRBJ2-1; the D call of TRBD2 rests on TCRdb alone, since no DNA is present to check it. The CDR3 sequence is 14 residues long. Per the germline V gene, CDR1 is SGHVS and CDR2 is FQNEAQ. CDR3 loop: CASPPRLSPAEQFF.

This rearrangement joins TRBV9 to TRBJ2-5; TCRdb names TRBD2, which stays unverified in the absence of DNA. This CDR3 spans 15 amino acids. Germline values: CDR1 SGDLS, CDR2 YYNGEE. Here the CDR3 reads CASSVWTSGRETQYF.

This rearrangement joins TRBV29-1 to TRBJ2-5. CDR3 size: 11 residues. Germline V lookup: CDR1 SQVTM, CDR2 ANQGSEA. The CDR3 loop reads CSVVRRETQYF.

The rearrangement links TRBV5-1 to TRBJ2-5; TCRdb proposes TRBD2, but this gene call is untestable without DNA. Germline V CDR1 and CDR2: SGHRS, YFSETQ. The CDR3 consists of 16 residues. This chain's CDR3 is CASSLKPGLAGETQYF.

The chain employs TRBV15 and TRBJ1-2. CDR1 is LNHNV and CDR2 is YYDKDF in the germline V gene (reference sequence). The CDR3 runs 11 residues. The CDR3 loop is CATSGPYGYTF. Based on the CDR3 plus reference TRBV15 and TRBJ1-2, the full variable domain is DAMVIQNPRYQVTQFGKPVTLSCSQTLNHNVMYWYQQKSSQAPKLLFHYYDKDFNNEADTPDNFQSRRPNTSFCFLDIRSPGLGDTAMYLCATSGPYGYTFGSGTRLTVV.

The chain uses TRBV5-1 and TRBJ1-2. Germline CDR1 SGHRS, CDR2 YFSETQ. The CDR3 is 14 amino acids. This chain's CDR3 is CASSLPGTSEGYTF.

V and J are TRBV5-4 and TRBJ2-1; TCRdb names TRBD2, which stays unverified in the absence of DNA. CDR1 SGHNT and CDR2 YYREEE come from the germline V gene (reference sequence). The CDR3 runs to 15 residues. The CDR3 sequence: CASSGGGTNYNEQFF.

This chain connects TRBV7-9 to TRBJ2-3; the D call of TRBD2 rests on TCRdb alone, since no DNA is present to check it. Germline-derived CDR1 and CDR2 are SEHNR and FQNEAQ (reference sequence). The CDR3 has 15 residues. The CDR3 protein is CASGRTSGRPDTQYF.